This TCR beta chain was documented in a study of human T cells and chemical hapten exposure. The germline V and J ends were trimmed by 3 bases and 8 bases, with 14 bases remaining between them. CDR3 length equals 14 residues. Germline V gene sequence: CDR1 DFQATT, CDR2 SNEGSKA (reference sequence). Many counts were recorded for this clonotype. TCRdb reprocessed the RACE reads via MiXCR and lists one record per CDR3 protein. The table shows approximately 340,000 distinct CDR3 sequences, with approximately 6.9% occurring only once. Time point here: patch test 1, 2 weeks after DPC sensitization. Noted treatment: therapeutic diphenylcyclopropenone sensitization with weekly scalp DPC.

The sample was whole blood, taken in connection with sensitization to the hapten diphenylcyclopropenone (DPC). The chain uses TRBV20-1 and TRBJ1-6; perhaps TRBD1 as D (6 bases). This receptor was obtained from a woman in her late teens or twenties with alopecia areata. Some clones in this sample may be carry-over from other donors' samples. The chain's CDR3 is CSASQGRNDSPLHF. The CDR3, as DNA: TGCAGTGCTAGTCAGGGGAGGAATGATTCACCCCTCCACTTT.